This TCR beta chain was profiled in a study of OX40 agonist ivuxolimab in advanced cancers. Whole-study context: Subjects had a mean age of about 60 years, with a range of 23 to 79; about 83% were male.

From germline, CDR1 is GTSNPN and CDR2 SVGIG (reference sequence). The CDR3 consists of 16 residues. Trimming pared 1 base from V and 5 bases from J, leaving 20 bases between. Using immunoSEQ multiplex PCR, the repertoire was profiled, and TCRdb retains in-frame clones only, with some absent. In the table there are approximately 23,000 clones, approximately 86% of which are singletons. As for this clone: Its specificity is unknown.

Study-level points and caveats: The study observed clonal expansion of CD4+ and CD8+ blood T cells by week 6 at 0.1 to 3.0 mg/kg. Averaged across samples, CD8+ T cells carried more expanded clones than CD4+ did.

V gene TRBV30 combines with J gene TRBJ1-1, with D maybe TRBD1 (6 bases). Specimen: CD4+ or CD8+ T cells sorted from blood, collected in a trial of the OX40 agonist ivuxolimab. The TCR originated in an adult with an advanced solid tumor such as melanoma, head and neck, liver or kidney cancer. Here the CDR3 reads CAWSDPYGGQGTEAFF. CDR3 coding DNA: TGTGCCTGGAGTGACCCATATGGGGGGCAGGGAACTGAAGCTTTCTTT. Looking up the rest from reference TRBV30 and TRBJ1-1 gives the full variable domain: SQTIHQWPATLVQPVGSPLSLECTVEGTSNPNLYWYRQAAGRGLQLLFYSVGIGQISSEVPQNLSASRPQDRQFILSSKKLLLSDSGFYLCAWSDPYGGQGTEAFFGQGTRLTVV.